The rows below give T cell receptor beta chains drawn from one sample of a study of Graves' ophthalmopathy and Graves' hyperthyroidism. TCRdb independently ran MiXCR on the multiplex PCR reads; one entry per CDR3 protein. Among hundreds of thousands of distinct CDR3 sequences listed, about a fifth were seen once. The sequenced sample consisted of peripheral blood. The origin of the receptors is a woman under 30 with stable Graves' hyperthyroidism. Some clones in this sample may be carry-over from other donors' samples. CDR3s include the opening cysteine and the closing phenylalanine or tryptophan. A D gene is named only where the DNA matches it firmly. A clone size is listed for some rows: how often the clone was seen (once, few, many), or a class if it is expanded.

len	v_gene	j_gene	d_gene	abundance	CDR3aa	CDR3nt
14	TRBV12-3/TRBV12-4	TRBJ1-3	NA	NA	CASNPGISGNTIYF	TGTGCCAGCAACCCCGGCATCTCTGGAAACACCATATATTTT
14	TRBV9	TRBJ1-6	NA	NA	CASSVAQGGSPLHF	TGTGCCAGCAGCGTAGCACAGGGTGGTTCACCCCTCCACTTT
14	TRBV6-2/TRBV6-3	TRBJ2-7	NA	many	CASNKEAIGNEQYF	TGTGCCAGCAATAAGGAGGCAATCGGGAACGAGCAGTACTTC
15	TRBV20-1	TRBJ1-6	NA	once	CSAFQQGRDNSPLHF	TGCAGTGCTTTTCAACAGGGAAGAGATAATTCACCCCTCCACTTT
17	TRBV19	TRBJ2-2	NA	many	CASRGGRQTANTGELFF	TGTGCCAGTAGGGGCGGAAGGCAGACCGCGAACACCGGGGAGCTGTTTTTT
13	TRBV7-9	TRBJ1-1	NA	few	CASSLEGGRGAFF	TGTGCCAGCAGCTTAGAGGGCGGTCGTGGGGCTTTCTTT
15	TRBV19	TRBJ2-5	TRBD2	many	CASSSGTSWQETQYF	TGTGCCAGTAGTTCAGGGACTAGCTGGCAAGAGACCCAGTACTTC
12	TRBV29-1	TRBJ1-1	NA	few	CSVQGPRTEAFF	TGCAGCGTGCAGGGTCCCAGGACTGAAGCTTTCTTT
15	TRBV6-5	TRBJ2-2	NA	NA	CASSYGQGYAGELFF	TGTGCCAGCAGTTACGGGCAGGGTTATGCCGGGGAGCTGTTTTTT
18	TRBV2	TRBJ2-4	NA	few	CASSDWTIVGGSKNIQYF	TGTGCCAGCAGTGACTGGACGATTGTTGGGGGGTCCAAAAACATTCAGTACTTC
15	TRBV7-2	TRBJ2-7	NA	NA	CASSPQGTVTYEQYF	TGTGCCAGCAGCCCACAGGGTACGGTCACCTACGAGCAGTACTTC
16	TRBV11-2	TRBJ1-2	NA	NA	CASSLFALGIMGGYTF	TGTGCCAGCAGCTTATTCGCTCTGGGGATCATGGGAGGCTACACCTTC
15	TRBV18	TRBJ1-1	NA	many	CASSLWDKMNTEAFF	TGTGCCAGCTCACTCTGGGACAAGATGAACACTGAAGCTTTCTTT
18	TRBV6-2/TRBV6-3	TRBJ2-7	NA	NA	CASSYLSPVGLETYEQYF	TGTGCCAGCAGTTACTTGTCACCGGTGGGCCTTGAAACCTACGAGCAGTACTTC
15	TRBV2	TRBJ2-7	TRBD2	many	CASSKGLAASYEQYF	TGTGCCAGCAGTAAGGGACTAGCAGCCTCCTACGAGCAGTACTTC